The present T cell receptor beta chain was sequenced within a study of blood T cell repertoires in COVID-19. Study-level background: Sources were T cells, B-cell-depleted T cells, or PBMCs; the material itself was cDNA or gDNA.

Germline V gives CDR1 MRHNA, CDR2 SNTAGT. The V and J ends lost 8 bases and 1 base, in that order; junction bases with no gene match: 10. The CDR3 spans 15 residues. Clinical history reported by participants formed the basis on which cohorts were assigned. All exposed participants met a person with COVID-19 within 2 weeks before entering the study. Original processing notes: For nucleated cells, counts were estimated from reference gene primer amplification. Libraries were prepared by immunoSEQ multiplex PCR; TCRdb keeps only in-frame clonotypes and omits some of them. V and J calls and clone size are given by that table; D and trimming were obtained from the DNA. Of about 140,000 clones in the sample, 80% to 85% were seen once.

Sequences were obtained from PBMCs or T cells enriched from blood (not recorded which). The gene calls are TRBV6-4 and TRBJ1-1, with TRBD1 identical over 7 bases. The TCR originated in a man in his 70s who had been exposed to COVID-19. The CDR3 DNA reads TGTGCCAGCTTTAATCGACAGGGCGGGAACACTGAAGCTTTCTTT. Amino acid sequence: CASFNRQGGNTEAFF.